This TCR beta chain was observed in a study of graft-versus-host responses after intestinal transplantation. Looking at the study overall: Recipients were given multivisceral, liver-intestinal, or isolated intestinal transplants. Study-level points and caveats: In recipient marrow, GvH clones were found, and some appeared first in ileum or blood.

Clones were sequenced by immunoSEQ multiplex PCR, and TCRdb holds only the in-frame ones, with some missing. This repertoire shows roughly 20,000 clones, about 45% found once; its top ten account for around 1.5%. The authors plated about 200,000 CFSE-labeled responder cells with about 200,000 irradiated, violet-dye-labeled stimulator cells. This CDR3 contains 14 residues. With 3 bases clipped from V and 4 bases from J, the junction kept 4 bases outside the gene matches. Germline lookup yields CDR1 MDHEN and CDR2 SYDVKM. By its share, this clone is medium-sized. The clonotype was recovered from a human patient who was an organ donor for intestinal transplantation. The sample here was alloreactive CD8+ T cells from a mixed lymphocyte reaction culture, taken before transplantation. Subset of the sample: CFSE-low proliferating T cells sorted from roughly six-day pre-transplant mixed lymphocyte reaction (GvH or HvG direction). The chain is built from TRBV28 and TRBJ2-7, with 9 bases identical to TRBD2. The CDR3 sequence is CASSFSLAGYEQYF. Written as DNA, the CDR3 is TGTGCCAGCAGTTTCAGTCTAGCGGGGTACGAGCAGTACTTC.